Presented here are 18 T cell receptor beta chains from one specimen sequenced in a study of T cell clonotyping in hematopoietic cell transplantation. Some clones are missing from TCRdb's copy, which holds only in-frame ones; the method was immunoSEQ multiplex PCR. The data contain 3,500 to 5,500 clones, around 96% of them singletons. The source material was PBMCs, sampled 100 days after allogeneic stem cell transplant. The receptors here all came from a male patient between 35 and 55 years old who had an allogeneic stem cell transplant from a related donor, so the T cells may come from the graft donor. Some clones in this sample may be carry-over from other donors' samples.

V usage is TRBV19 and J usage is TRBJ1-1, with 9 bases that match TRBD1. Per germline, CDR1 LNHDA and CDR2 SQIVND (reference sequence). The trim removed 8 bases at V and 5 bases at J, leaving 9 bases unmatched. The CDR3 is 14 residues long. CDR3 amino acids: CASSDRGALTEAFF. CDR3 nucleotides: TGTGCCAGTTCGGACAGGGGTGCTCTAACTGAAGCTTTCTTT.

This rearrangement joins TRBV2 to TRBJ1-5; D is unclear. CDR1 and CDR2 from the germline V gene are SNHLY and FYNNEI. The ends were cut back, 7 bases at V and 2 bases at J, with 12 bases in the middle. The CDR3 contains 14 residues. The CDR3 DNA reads TGTGCCAGCAAGGCGGATGGGGGCAATCAGCCCCAGCATTTT. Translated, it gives CASKADGGNQPQHF.

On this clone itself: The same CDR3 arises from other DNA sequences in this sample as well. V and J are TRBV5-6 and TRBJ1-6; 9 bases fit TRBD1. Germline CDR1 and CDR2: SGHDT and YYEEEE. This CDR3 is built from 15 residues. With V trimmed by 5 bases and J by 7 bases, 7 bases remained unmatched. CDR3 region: CASSWDRVLNSPLHF. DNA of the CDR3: TGTGCCAGCAGTTGGGACAGGGTATTGAATTCACCCCTCCACTTT.

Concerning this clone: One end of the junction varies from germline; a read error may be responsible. The CDR3 reads CASSLAGELSF. The CDR3 nucleotides are TGTGCCAGCAGTCTCGCCGGGGAGCTGTCTTTT. V is TRBV6-5 and J is TRBJ2-2, with a weak D call TRBD2 (5 bases). CDR1 is MNHEY and CDR2 is SVGAGI in the germline V gene. The CDR3 has 11 amino acids.

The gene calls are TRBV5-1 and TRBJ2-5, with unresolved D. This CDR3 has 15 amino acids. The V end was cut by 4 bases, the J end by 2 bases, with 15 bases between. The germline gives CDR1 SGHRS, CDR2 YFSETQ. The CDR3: CASSLPVVGQETQYF. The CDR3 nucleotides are TGCGCCAGCAGCCTACCGGTTGTGGGGCAAGAGACCCAGTACTTC.

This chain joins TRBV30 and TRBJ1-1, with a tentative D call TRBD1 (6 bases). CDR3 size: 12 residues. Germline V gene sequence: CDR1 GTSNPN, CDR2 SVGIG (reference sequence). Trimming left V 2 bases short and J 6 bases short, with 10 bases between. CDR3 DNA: TGTGCCTGGAGTCGGGACACACCTGAAGCTTTCTTT. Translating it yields CAWSRDTPEAFF.

Here the CDR3 reads CASGLVFGSEAFF. The CDR3 coding sequence is TGTGCTAGTGGTTTGGTATTCGGGAGTGAAGCTTTCTTT. This chain connects TRBV12-5 to TRBJ1-1; D is undetermined. V lost 0 bases to trimming and J lost 7 bases, with 9 bases between them. This CDR3 has 13 amino acids. CDR1 and CDR2 from the germline V gene are LGHNT and FRNRAP.

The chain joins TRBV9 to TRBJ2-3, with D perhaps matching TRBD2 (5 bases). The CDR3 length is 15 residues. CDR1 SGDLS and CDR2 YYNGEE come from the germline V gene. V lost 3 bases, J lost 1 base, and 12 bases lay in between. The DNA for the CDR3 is TGTGCCAGCAGCGCCCTAGCTATAGGCACAGATACGCAGTATTTT. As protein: CASSALAIGTDTQYF.

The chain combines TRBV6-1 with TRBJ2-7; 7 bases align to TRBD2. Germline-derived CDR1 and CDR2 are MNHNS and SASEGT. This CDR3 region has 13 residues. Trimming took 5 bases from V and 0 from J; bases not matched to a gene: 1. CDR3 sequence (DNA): TGTGCCAGCAGTCAGCGGGACTCCTACGAGCAGTACTTC. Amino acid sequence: CASSQRDSYEQYF.

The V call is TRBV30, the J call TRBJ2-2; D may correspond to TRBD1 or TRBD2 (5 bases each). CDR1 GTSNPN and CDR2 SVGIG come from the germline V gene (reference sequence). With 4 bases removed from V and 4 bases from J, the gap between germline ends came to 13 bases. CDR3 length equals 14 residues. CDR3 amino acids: CAWKAGTGTGELFF. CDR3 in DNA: TGTGCCTGGAAGGCAGGGACGGGCACCGGGGAGCTGTTTTTT.

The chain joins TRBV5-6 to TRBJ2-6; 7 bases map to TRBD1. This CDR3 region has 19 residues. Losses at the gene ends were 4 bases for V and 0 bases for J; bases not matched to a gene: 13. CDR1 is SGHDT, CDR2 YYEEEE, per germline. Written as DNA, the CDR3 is TGTGCCAGCAGCGAAGTAGGGGACAGCTTCAGCTCTGGGGCCAACGTCCTGACTTTC. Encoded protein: CASSEVGDSFSSGANVLTF. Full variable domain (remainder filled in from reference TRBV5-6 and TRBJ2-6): DAGVTQSPTHLIKTRGQQVTLRCSPKSGHDTVSWYQQALGQGPQFIFQYYEEEERQRGNFPDRFSGHQFPNYSSELNVNALLLGDSALYLCASSEVGDSFSSGANVLTFGAGSRLTVL.

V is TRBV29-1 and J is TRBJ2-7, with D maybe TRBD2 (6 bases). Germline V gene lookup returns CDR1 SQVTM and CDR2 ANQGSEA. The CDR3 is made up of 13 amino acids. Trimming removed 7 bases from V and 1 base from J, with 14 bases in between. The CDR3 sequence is CSAGGTASYEQYF. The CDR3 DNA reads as TGCAGCGCCGGCGGGACGGCGTCCTACGAGCAGTACTTC.

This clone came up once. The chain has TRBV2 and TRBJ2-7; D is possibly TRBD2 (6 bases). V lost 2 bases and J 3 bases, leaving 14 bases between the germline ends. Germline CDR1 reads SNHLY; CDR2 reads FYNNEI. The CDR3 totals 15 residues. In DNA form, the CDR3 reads TGTGCCAGCAGTGAATGGGGGGTTACGGGCTACGAGCAGTACTTC. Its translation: CASSEWGVTGYEQYF.

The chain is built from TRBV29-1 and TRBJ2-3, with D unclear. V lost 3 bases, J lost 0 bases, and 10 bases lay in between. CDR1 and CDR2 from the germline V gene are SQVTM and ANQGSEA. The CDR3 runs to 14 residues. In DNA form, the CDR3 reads TGCAGCGTTGAGGCGAGACGTAGCACAGATACGCAGTATTTT. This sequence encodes CSVEARRSTDTQYF.

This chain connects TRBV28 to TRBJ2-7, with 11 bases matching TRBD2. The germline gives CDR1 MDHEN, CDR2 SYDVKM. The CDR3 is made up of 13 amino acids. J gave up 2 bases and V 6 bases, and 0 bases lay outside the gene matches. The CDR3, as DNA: TGTGCCAGCAGACTAGCGGGGGCCTACGAGCAGTACTTC. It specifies CASRLAGAYEQYF.

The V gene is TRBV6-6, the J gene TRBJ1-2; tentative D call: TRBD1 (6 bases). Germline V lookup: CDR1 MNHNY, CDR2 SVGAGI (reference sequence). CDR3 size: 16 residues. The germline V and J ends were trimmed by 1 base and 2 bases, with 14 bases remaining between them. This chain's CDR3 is CASSYFPPQGNYGYTF. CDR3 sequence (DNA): TGTGCCAGCAGTTACTTTCCCCCACAGGGAAACTATGGCTACACCTTC.

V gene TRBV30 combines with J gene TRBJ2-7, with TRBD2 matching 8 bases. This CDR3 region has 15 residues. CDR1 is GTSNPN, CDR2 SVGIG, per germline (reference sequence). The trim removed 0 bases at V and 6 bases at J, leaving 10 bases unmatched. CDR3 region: CAWSVFSGGPAEQYF. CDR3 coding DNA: TGTGCCTGGAGTGTATTTTCGGGAGGGCCAGCCGAGCAGTACTTC.

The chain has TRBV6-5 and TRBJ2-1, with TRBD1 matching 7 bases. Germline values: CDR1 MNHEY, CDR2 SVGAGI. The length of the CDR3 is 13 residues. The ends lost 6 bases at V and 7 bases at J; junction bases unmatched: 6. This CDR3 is CASSRYRGNEQFF. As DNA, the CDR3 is TGTGCCAGCAGCCGATACAGGGGAAATGAGCAGTTCTTC.